The 27 T cell receptor beta chains given below trace back to one sample, sequenced in a study of beta chain features in type 1 diabetes. TCRB transcripts that were expressed got sequenced, as all of the isolated RNA had been reverse transcribed. Profiled with immunoSEQ multiplex PCR; TCRdb holds only in-frame clones, not every one. The profile shows about 140,000 clones, about 7.1% of them singletons. Sequencing used central memory CD4+ T cells from blood. The receptors here all came from a woman aged 25 to 39 in good health.

The chain uses TRBV7-8 and TRBJ2-1; TRBD2 matches at 12 bases. J was trimmed by 1 base and V by 0 bases; bases with no gene match: 7. Germline V gene sequence: CDR1 SGHVS, CDR2 FQNEAQ. The length of the CDR3 is 19 residues. The CDR3 DNA sequence: TGTGCCAGCAGCTTAGCGTCTAGCGGGAGGGCCAGGTCCTACAATGAGCAGTTCTTC. Translating it yields CASSLASSGRARSYNEQFF.

This clone was counted between two and nine times. V and J are TRBV7-2 and TRBJ2-7, with 11 bases fitting TRBD1. Per germline, CDR1 SGHTA and CDR2 FQGNSA. There are 14 residues in the CDR3. V shed 5 bases, J shed 5 bases, and the junction held 5 bases outside the gene matches. Here the CDR3 reads CASSRDRGKNEQYF. The CDR3 bases are TGTGCCAGCAGCCGGGACAGGGGGAAGAACGAGCAGTACTTC.

Many counts were recorded for this clone. The chain combines TRBV9 with TRBJ2-3; D is ambiguous. Trimming took off 4 bases at V and 6 bases at J, with 12 bases between the two ends. The germline CDR1 and CDR2 sequences are SGDLS and YYNGEE. The CDR3 is made up of 13 amino acids. The CDR3, as DNA: TGTGCCAGCAGCAACCTAGTGTGGGATACGCAGTATTTT. It codes for CASSNLVWDTQYF.

The V call is TRBV28, the J call TRBJ1-1; no definite D call. CDR1 and CDR2 (germline): MDHEN, SYDVKM. This CDR3 is 13 amino acids long. Trimming pared 8 bases from V and 6 bases from J, leaving 16 bases between. The CDR3 sequence is CASSLAVFAEAFF. As DNA, the CDR3 is TGTGCCAGCTCCCTAGCGGTTTTTGCTGAAGCTTTCTTT.

This clone was counted between two and nine times. V gene TRBV19 combines with J gene TRBJ2-1, with a weak D call TRBD2 (5 bases). Germline CDR1 and CDR2: LNHDA and SQIVND (reference sequence). The V end lost 4 bases, the J end lost 11 bases, and 15 bases lay between the germline ends. The length of the CDR3 is 13 residues. The CDR3 coding sequence is TGTGCCAGTAGTACGTCGGACTGGGGAAAGCAGTTCTTC. It is translated as CASSTSDWGKQFF.

V gene TRBV6-5 combines with J gene TRBJ2-7; perhaps TRBD2 as D (6 bases). CDR1 and CDR2 from the germline V gene are MNHEY and SVGAGI. The CDR3 is 15 amino acids. V was clipped by 1 base and J by 0 bases, with 10 bases between them. The CDR3 here is CASSYFGGISYEQYF. The CDR3 DNA follows: TGTGCCAGCAGTTACTTCGGGGGAATCTCCTACGAGCAGTACTTC.

This clone was recorded many times. The CDR3 sequence: CASTGGRTYTF. Here the CDR3 DNA reads TGTGCCAGCACGGGGGGCAGAACCTACACCTTC. The chain recombines TRBV19 with TRBJ1-2; possibly TRBD1 for D (6 bases). The V gene's germline CDR1 is LNHDA and CDR2 SQIVND (reference sequence). V shed 9 bases and J shed 10 bases, with 15 bases lying between them. CDR3 length: 11 residues.

This clone was seen a few times. This chain uses TRBV7-9 with TRBJ2-7, with 9 bases that match TRBD2. Per the germline V gene, CDR1 is SEHNR and CDR2 is FQNEAQ (reference sequence). This CDR3 comprises 15 residues. With 5 bases clipped from V and 3 bases from J, the junction kept 8 bases outside the gene matches. The DNA for the CDR3 is TGTGCCAGCAGCCAAGCGACTAGCGGAAACTACGAGCAGTACTTC. Its protein is CASSQATSGNYEQYF. Combining the CDR3 with reference TRBV7-9 and TRBJ2-7 gives the whole variable domain DTGVSQNPRHKITKRGQNVTFRCDPISEHNRLYWYRQTLGQGPEFLTYFQNEAQLEKSRLLSDRFSAERPKGSFSTLEIQRTEQGDSAMYLCASSQATSGNYEQYFGPGTRLTVT.

The CDR3 spells CASSFLQGNEQFF. Here the CDR3 DNA reads TGTGCCAGCAGCTTCCTACAGGGCAATGAGCAGTTCTTC. This chain links TRBV11-3 with TRBJ2-1, with D perhaps TRBD1 (6 bases). Germline lookup yields CDR1 SGHNT and CDR2 YENEEA. Trimming took 3 bases from V and 6 from J, leaving 9 bases between them. The CDR3 has 13 amino acids.

The chain carries TRBV9 and TRBJ2-1; 9 bases match TRBD2. The ends lost 4 bases at V and 0 bases at J; junction bases unmatched: 5. In germline, CDR1 is SGDLS, CDR2 YYNGEE. The CDR3 extends over 16 amino acids. The CDR3 spells CASSFLSGSSYNEQFF. As DNA, the CDR3 is TGTGCCAGCAGCTTCCTTAGCGGGAGCTCCTACAATGAGCAGTTCTTC.

The chain has TRBV14 and TRBJ1-1; 9 nucleotides align to TRBD1. The CDR3 is made up of 15 amino acids. V shed 5 bases and J 1 base; nucleotides not matched to a gene: 5. CDR1 and CDR2 from the germline V gene are SGHDN and FVKESK. As DNA, the CDR3 is TGTGCCAGCAGCGAACAGGGGGCCCGGAACACTGAAGCTTTCTTT. Protein product: CASSEQGARNTEAFF.

This clone has a handful of counts. J is TRBJ2-2 and V is TRBV5-1; 8 bases line up with TRBD2. The CDR3 covers 16 residues. Germline V gene sequence: CDR1 SGHRS, CDR2 YFSETQ. Trimming took 3 bases from V and 2 from J; bases not matched to a gene: 6. CDR3 bases: TGCGCCAGCAGCTCGATAGCGGGGCTAAACACCGGGGAGCTGTTTTTT. It specifies CASSSIAGLNTGELFF.

With regard to this clone: At one of its ends the junction is not consistent with the germline gene, which may arise from a read error. V is TRBV7-2 and J is TRBJ2-7; 11 bases match TRBD2. This CDR3 comprises 16 residues. Per the germline V gene, CDR1 is SGHTA and CDR2 is FQGNSA. For the CDR3, the DNA is TGTGCCAGCAGCTTTCGGACTAGCGGGTATTCCTCCGAGCAGTACTTC. It translates to CASSFRTSGYSSEQYF.

A few counts support this clone. The chain uses TRBV5-5 and TRBJ2-5, with D perhaps matching TRBD1 (6 bases). Germline CDR1 SGHKS, CDR2 YYEKEE (reference sequence). The V and J ends lost 10 bases and 0 bases respectively, with 16 bases between them. This CDR3 is built from 14 residues. The CDR3 is CACRDTLNQETQYF. The CDR3 DNA reads TGTGCCTGCCGGGACACCCTCAACCAAGAGACCCAGTACTTC.

The chain recombines TRBV7-8 with TRBJ1-5, with 9 positions matching TRBD1. The CDR3 has 15 amino acids. With V trimmed by 5 bases and J by 3 bases, 5 bases remained unmatched. Germline V gene data show CDR1 as SGHVS and CDR2 as FQNEAQ. CDR3 amino acids: CASSKDRGFNQPQHF. CDR3 sequence (DNA): TGTGCCAGCAGCAAGGACAGGGGCTTCAATCAGCCCCAGCATTTT.

The rearrangement uses TRBV6-1 and TRBJ2-5, with D possibly TRBD1 on 5 matching bases. The closer fit of TRBJ2-7 to the DNA end suggests the J call may be wrong. CDR1 is MNHNS, CDR2 SASEGT, per germline. The CDR3 spans 15 residues. In nucleotides, the CDR3 is TGTGCCAGCAGTGAGGCTATCTGGGGCGCCTACGAGCAGTACTTC. This sequence encodes CASSEAIWGAYEQYF.

This clone was picked up a small number of times. This chain uses TRBV4-3 with TRBJ1-3; D call uncertain. The CDR3 consists of 15 residues. Trimming pared 4 bases from V and 0 bases from J, leaving 10 bases between. Germline V gene sequence: CDR1 LGHNA, CDR2 YSLEER. CDR3 nucleotide sequence: TGCGCCAGCAGCCTTAGACTAAGCTCTGGAAACACCATATATTTT. This encodes CASSLRLSSGNTIYF.

The chain combines TRBV6-1 with TRBJ2-3, with 7 bases fitting TRBD2. The CDR3 extends over 15 amino acids. Germline loops: CDR1 MNHNS, CDR2 SASEGT. The V gene end was trimmed by 7 bases and the J gene end by 3 bases; junction bases not matched to a gene: 10. The CDR3 sequence: CASNGASSGTDTQYF. CDR3 in DNA: TGTGCCAGCAACGGGGCCTCTAGCGGTACAGATACGCAGTATTTT.

This clone was found a few times. This same CDR3 is encoded by further DNA sequences in the sample. The genes are TRBV18 and TRBJ2-5; no definite D call. The V and J ends lost 2 bases and 5 bases respectively, with 3 bases between them. Germline CDR1 and CDR2: KGHSH and LQKENI. The CDR3 consists of 11 residues. In DNA, the CDR3 is TGTGCCAGCTCACCATCTGAGACCCAGTACTTC. This translates into CASSPSETQYF.

This clone occurred a few times. This sequence joins TRBV7-2 and TRBJ1-2, with D tentatively TRBD1 (5 bases). CDR1 SGHTA and CDR2 FQGNSA come from the germline V gene. CDR3 length equals 12 residues. V lost 8 bases, J lost 4 bases, and 11 bases lay in between. In DNA form, the CDR3 reads TGTGCCAGCCGAGTCGGGGGCTATGGCTACACCTTC. As protein: CASRVGGYGYTF.

The J gene is TRBJ2-1, the V gene TRBV19, with D possibly TRBD2 on 5 matching bases. V lost 6 bases to trimming and J lost 0 bases, with 9 bases between them. Per germline, CDR1 LNHDA and CDR2 SQIVND (reference sequence). There are 14 residues in the CDR3. The CDR3 protein is CASREDSSYNEQFF. The CDR3 DNA is TGTGCCAGTAGGGAGGATAGCTCCTACAATGAGCAGTTCTTC.

The CDR3 loop is CASSARIGTDFNEQFF. CDR3 coding DNA: TGTGCCAGCAGTGCGCGTATCGGGACAGATTTCAATGAGCAGTTCTTC. This chain links TRBV2 with TRBJ2-1; 7 bases map to TRBD1. The CDR3 spans 16 residues. CDR1 is SNHLY, CDR2 FYNNEI, per germline. V trimming: 4 bases; J trimming: 6 bases; junction bases outside the gene matches: 12. Variable domain in full (rest from reference TRBV2 and TRBJ2-1): EPEVTQTPSHQVTQMGQEVILRCVPISNHLYFYWYRQILGQKVEFLVSFYNNEISEKSEIFDDQFSVERPDGSNFTLKIRSTKLEDSAMYFCASSARIGTDFNEQFFGPGTRLTVL.

This chain joins TRBV6-4 and TRBJ2-6; D might be TRBD1 (5 bases). Deletions cut 6 bases from V and 2 bases from J, with 8 bases between. Germline CDR1 is MRHNA and CDR2 is SNTAGT. The CDR3 spans 14 residues. In DNA, the CDR3 is TGTGCCAGCAGCAGGGAAGCTGGGGCCAACGTCCTGACTTTC. It specifies CASSREAGANVLTF.

This chain joins TRBV15 and TRBJ1-3; 9 bases map to TRBD1. V was pared by 0 bases and J by 2 bases, with 2 bases of the junction left unmatched. Germline values: CDR1 LNHNV, CDR2 YYDKDF (reference sequence). CDR3 length: 16 amino acids. The CDR3 DNA sequence: TGTGCCACCAGCAGAGATCGGGACAGGGCTGGAAACACCATATATTTT. Its protein is CATSRDRDRAGNTIYF.

This clone has more than one count but fewer than ten. The CDR3 region is CASSLSGTGSTGELFF. In DNA, the CDR3 is TGTGCCAGCAGTTTATCCGGGACAGGGTCCACCGGGGAGCTGTTTTTT. V gene TRBV27 combines with J gene TRBJ2-2, with TRBD1 matching 9 bases. The CDR3 consists of 16 residues. Germline V gene sequence: CDR1 MNHEY, CDR2 SMNVEV (reference sequence). The trim removed 0 bases at V and 4 bases at J, leaving 3 bases unmatched.

There are a few counts of this clone. The V and J genes are TRBV11-2 and TRBJ2-3; TRBD2 might be the D (6 bases). Trimming took 2 bases from V and 4 from J, leaving 13 bases between them. The CDR3 contains 15 residues. Germline CDR1 SGHAT, CDR2 FQNNGV. The CDR3 spells CASSLTGDRADTQYF. For the CDR3, the DNA is TGTGCCAGCAGCTTAACGGGAGATCGGGCAGATACGCAGTATTTT. Full variable domain (rest looked up from reference TRBV11-2 and TRBJ2-3): EAGVAQSPRYKIIEKRQSVAFWCNPISGHATLYWYQQILGQGPKLLIQFQNNGVVDDSQLPKDRFSAERLKGVDSTLKIQPAKLEDSAVYLCASSLTGDRADTQYFGPGTRLTVL.

This clone was counted a few times. This chain connects TRBV5-4 to TRBJ2-7; possibly TRBD2 for D (5 bases). V was pared by 3 bases and J by 3 bases, with 22 bases between. This CDR3 is built from 17 residues. The germline V gene has CDR1 SGHNT and CDR2 YYREEE (reference sequence). In nucleotides, the CDR3 is TGTGCCAGCAGCTACCGCGGGTCCAGCGGAGAGTTCTACGAGCAGTACTTC. Translation: CASSYRGSSGEFYEQYF. The full variable domain, in which reference TRBV5-4 and TRBJ2-7 provide the parts outside the CDR3, is ETGVTQSPTHLIKTRGQQVTLRCSSQSGHNTVSWYQQALGQGPQFIFQYYREEENGRGNFPPRFSGLQFPNYSSELNVNALELDDSALYLCASSYRGSSGEFYEQYFGPGTRLTVT.